This passage covers 25 T cell receptor beta chains from one sample sequenced in a study of early T cells in non-severe SARS-CoV-2 infection. Via MiXCR, TCRdb re-called the 5' RACE reads, giving one row per CDR3 protein. The sample shows approximately 22,000 distinct CDR3 sequences, approximately 5.4% of them seen only once. Material: whole blood, obtained at baseline. The origin of the receptors is an adult who was a healthcare worker with PCR-confirmed SARS-CoV-2 infection or an uninfected control (not recorded which).

This clonotype qualifies as medium-sized. The rearrangement joins TRBV7-3 to TRBJ2-1; maybe TRBD2 (7 bases). Trimming pared 7 bases from V and 5 bases from J, leaving 18 bases between. The germline V gene has CDR1 SGHTA and CDR2 FQGTGA. The CDR3 length is 15 residues. The DNA for the CDR3 is TGTGCCAGCACCCCAAGGGGGGGATACAACAATGAGCAGTTCTTC. Protein product: CASTPRGGYNNEQFF.

This clonotype is termed medium-sized. This chain joins TRBV30 and TRBJ1-2; no firm D call. Germline assignment: CDR1 GTSNPN and CDR2 SVGIG (reference sequence). Trimming stripped 2 bases from V and 4 bases from J, with 14 bases between. The CDR3 covers 14 residues. CDR3 in amino acids: CAWSTPGGIYGYTF. DNA of the CDR3: TGTGCCTGGAGTACTCCGGGAGGGATCTATGGCTACACCTTC.

The chain employs TRBV30 and TRBJ1-4, with 10 bases matching TRBD1. The germline CDR1 and CDR2 sequences are GTSNPN and SVGIG (reference sequence). J gave up 6 bases and V 4 bases, and 2 bases lay outside the gene matches. The length of the CDR3 is 13 residues. CDR3 protein: CAWKGTGDEKLFF. CDR3 nucleotide sequence: TGTGCCTGGAAAGGGACAGGGGATGAAAAACTGTTTTTT.

The sample holds a few counts of this clonotype. V gene TRBV7-9 combines with J gene TRBJ2-7; D uncertain. The V end lost 5 bases, the J end lost 5 bases, and 16 bases lay between the germline ends. The CDR3 is 14 residues long. Germline lookup yields CDR1 SEHNR and CDR2 FQNEAQ (reference sequence). This chain's CDR3 is CASSHRNPRDEQYF. The CDR3 bases are TGTGCCAGCAGCCACAGAAATCCCCGGGACGAGCAGTACTTC.

The chain recombines TRBV25-1 with TRBJ1-1; tentatively, D is TRBD1 (5 bases). Trimming left V 8 bases short and J 3 bases short, with 13 bases between. The CDR3 spans 13 residues. Germline V gene sequence: CDR1 MGHDK, CDR2 SYGVNS. The CDR3 reads CASGPDSYTEAFF. CDR3 in DNA: TGTGCCAGCGGGCCCGACAGTTACACTGAAGCTTTCTTT.

This clonotype was seen at least ten times. The chain has TRBV7-9 and TRBJ2-3; 12 nucleotides line up with TRBD1. J gave up 4 bases and V 4 bases, and 6 bases lay outside the gene matches. Germline-derived CDR1 and CDR2 are SEHNR and FQNEAQ (reference sequence). The CDR3 extends over 16 amino acids. As DNA, the CDR3 is TGTGCCAGCAGCTCTCCCGGGACAGGGGGCTCAGATACGCAGTATTTT. This gives the protein CASSSPGTGGSDTQYF.

The V and J genes are TRBV3-1 and TRBJ1-1, with no clear D. CDR3 size: 13 residues. Per germline, CDR1 LGHDT and CDR2 YNNKEL (reference sequence). Trimming took off 0 bases at V and 5 bases at J, with 7 bases between the two ends. The CDR3, as DNA: TGTGCCAGCAGCCAAGATCGAGGGACTGAAGCTTTCTTT. It encodes CASSQDRGTEAFF.

This clonotype showed up just a few times. This chain uses TRBV11-2 with TRBJ1-6; TRBD1 is a possible D gene (5 bases). V lost 3 bases and J lost 8, with 14 bases in between. CDR1 and CDR2 (germline): SGHAT, FQNNGV. The CDR3 extends over 15 amino acids. This chain's CDR3 is CASSLRPGFDSPLHF. CDR3 coding DNA: TGTGCCAGCAGCTTGAGGCCAGGGTTCGATTCACCCCTCCACTTT.

This clonotype was seen only a few times. V usage is TRBV20-1 and J usage is TRBJ2-1; 9 nucleotides align to TRBD1. With 5 bases clipped from V and 6 bases from J, the junction kept 11 bases outside the gene matches. This CDR3 is 15 amino acids long. Germline-derived CDR1 and CDR2 are DFQATT and SNEGSKA (reference sequence). CDR3: CSAPSHRGLSNEQFF. The CDR3, as DNA: TGCAGTGCTCCAAGCCACAGGGGGCTCTCCAATGAGCAGTTCTTC.

This clonotype occurred a few times. The chain employs TRBV2 and TRBJ2-7; 8 positions match TRBD1. This CDR3 has 15 residues. The germline gives CDR1 SNHLY, CDR2 FYNNEI. After removal of 8 bases from V and 3 bases from J, the junction contained 12 bases not matched to a gene. The CDR3 coding sequence is TGTGCCAGCCCCTCGGACAGGGCAATTGACTACGAGCAGTACTTC. Encoded protein: CASPSDRAIDYEQYF.

The chain recombines TRBV14 with TRBJ1-1; no clear D. Germline V gives CDR1 SGHDN, CDR2 FVKESK. The CDR3 is 12 amino acids. V lost 7 bases and J lost 0, with 6 bases in between. CDR3: CASKSVNTEAFF. The CDR3 coding sequence is TGTGCCAGCAAATCGGTGAACACTGAAGCTTTCTTT.

The rearrangement links TRBV7-6 to TRBJ2-7; 7 bases map to TRBD1. After removal of 6 bases from V and 1 base from J, the junction contained 3 bases not matched to a gene. CDR3 length equals 13 residues. Germline V gene data show CDR1 as SGHVS and CDR2 as FNYEAQ. In DNA, the CDR3 is TGTGCCAGCAGTTTGGACAGGTCCTACGAGCAGTACTTC. Translating gives CASSLDRSYEQYF.

The CDR3 nucleotides are TGTGCCAGCAGCTTCTACTCTGGGGCCAACGTCCTGACTTTC. It encodes CASSFYSGANVLTF. The V and J genes are TRBV7-3 and TRBJ2-6; the D is unclear. The CDR3 runs 14 residues. Germline CDR1 reads SGHTA; CDR2 reads FQGTGA. The germline V and J ends were trimmed by 3 bases and 0 bases, with 3 bases remaining between them.

This clonotype was counted many times. The V call is TRBV9, the J call TRBJ2-7, with D perhaps matching TRBD1 (6 bases). The germline V gene has CDR1 SGDLS and CDR2 YYNGEE. The ends were cut back, 7 bases at V and 1 base at J, with 12 bases in the middle. The CDR3 length is 13 residues. The CDR3 spells CASGAGESYEQYF. DNA of the CDR3: TGTGCCAGCGGGGCAGGGGAGTCCTACGAGCAGTACTTC.

By proportion, this clonotype is medium-sized (0.01 to 0.1%). For the CDR3, the DNA is TGTGCCAGCAGCTTCCCAAGAAACACTGAAGCTTTCTTT. Its protein product is CASSFPRNTEAFF. V usage is TRBV7-9 and J usage is TRBJ1-1; no definite D call. This CDR3 is built from 13 residues. V was cut by 3 bases and J by 2 bases, with 7 bases left in between. Germline V gene lookup returns CDR1 SEHNR and CDR2 FQNEAQ (reference sequence).

This clonotype occurred a few times. V and J are TRBV11-2 and TRBJ2-7, with D perhaps assigned TRBD1 or TRBD2 (5 bases each). CDR1 is SGHAT, CDR2 FQNNGV, per germline. The V and J ends lost 5 bases and 3 bases respectively, with 8 bases between them. The CDR3 is 12 residues long. CDR3: CASSLGDYEQYF. In DNA form, the CDR3 reads TGTGCCAGCAGCCTGGGGGACTACGAGCAGTACTTC.

In its sample, this clonotype ranks as medium-sized. The genes are TRBV10-3 and TRBJ1-1; 9 bases map to TRBD1. The germline V gene has CDR1 ENHRY and CDR2 SYGVKD. The CDR3 spans 17 residues. V shed 2 bases and J 0 bases; nucleotides not matched to a gene: 7. DNA for the CDR3: TGTGCCATCAGTGAGCCGGCGGGACAGGGTTTGAACACTGAAGCTTTCTTT. Protein product: CAISEPAGQGLNTEAFF.

Many counts were recorded for this clonotype. The chain carries TRBV29-1 and TRBJ2-5; D perhaps matches TRBD2 (6 bases). Per germline, CDR1 SQVTM and CDR2 ANQGSEA. V was pared by 6 bases and J by 4 bases, with 12 bases between. The length of the CDR3 is 12 residues. CDR3 nucleotide sequence: TGCAGCGTGTCTCAGGGAGGAGAGACCCAGTACTTC. It specifies CSVSQGGETQYF.

The table lists this clonotype with many counts. The chain uses TRBV20-1 and TRBJ2-7, with D perhaps TRBD1 (6 bases). In germline, CDR1 is DFQATT, CDR2 SNEGSKA (reference sequence). V was shortened by 1 base and J by 6 bases, with 19 bases between the two germline ends. The CDR3 sequence is 15 residues long. CDR3: CSARGLRTGLGEQYF. The CDR3 nucleotides are TGCAGTGCTAGAGGGCTCCGCACAGGGCTGGGCGAGCAGTACTTC.

Ten or more counts support this clonotype. The chain combines TRBV7-2 with TRBJ1-6, with TRBD1 identical over 9 bases. The V gene's germline CDR1 is SGHTA and CDR2 FQGNSA. V lost 0 bases, J lost 3 bases, and 3 bases stayed unmatched. This CDR3 has 17 residues. The CDR3: CASSLALTGGYNSPLHF. The CDR3 bases are TGTGCCAGCAGCTTAGCCCTGACAGGGGGCTATAATTCACCCCTCCACTTT.

This clonotype appeared a few times. CDR3 sequence: CASSLTRQDLQYF. CDR3 DNA: TGTGCCAGCAGCTTAACGAGGCAGGACCTACAGTACTTC. The gene calls are TRBV7-3 and TRBJ2-7; D unresolved. Per the germline V gene, CDR1 is SGHTA and CDR2 is FQGTGA. The CDR3 has 13 residues. Trimming removed 0 bases from V and 10 bases from J, with 13 bases in between.

This clonotype was counted between two and nine times. The V and J genes are TRBV6-5 and TRBJ1-1; TRBD1 agrees at 7 bases. The germline CDR1 and CDR2 sequences are MNHEY and SVGAGI. This CDR3 has 14 residues. The V gene end was trimmed by 4 bases and the J gene end by 2 bases; junction bases not matched to a gene: 4. CDR3 protein: CASSWTGVNTEAFF. CDR3 DNA: TGTGCCAGCAGTTGGACAGGAGTAAACACTGAAGCTTTCTTT.

The rearrangement links TRBV11-2 to TRBJ1-5; no definite D call. The CDR3 extends over 15 amino acids. CDR1 is SGHAT and CDR2 is FQNNGV in the germline V gene. Trimming removed 0 bases at V and 2 bases at J, with 8 bases between. This chain's CDR3 is CASSLDSRGNQPQHF. The CDR3 DNA reads TGTGCCAGCAGCTTAGATTCGCGGGGCAATCAGCCCCAGCATTTT.

CDR3 in amino acids: CSVAVLGSTEAFF. DNA of the CDR3: TGCAGCGTTGCTGTTCTGGGGAGCACTGAAGCTTTCTTT. The chain carries TRBV29-1 and TRBJ1-1; D gene ambiguous. Germline values: CDR1 SQVTM, CDR2 ANQGSEA. The CDR3 covers 13 residues. Trimming left V 4 bases short and J 4 bases short, with 13 bases between. The entire variable domain, with the rest obtained from reference TRBV29-1 and TRBJ1-1, is as follows: SAVISQKPSRDICQRGTSLTIQCQVDSQVTMMFWYRQQPGQSLTLIATANQGSEATYESGFVIDKFPISRPNLTFSTLTVSNMSPEDSSIYLCSVAVLGSTEAFFGQGTRLTVV.

This clonotype turned up a few times. The chain has TRBV10-3 and TRBJ1-2; D is perhaps TRBD1 (6 bases). The CDR3 is 13 residues long. Trimming stripped 10 bases from V and 8 bases from J, with 20 bases between. Germline lookup yields CDR1 ENHRY and CDR2 SYGVKD. The CDR3 spells CATQSKGGEGYTF. The CDR3 DNA reads TGTGCCACCCAGTCGAAGGGGGGCGAGGGCTACACCTTC.